The 14 T cell receptor beta chains below all came from one sample that was sequenced in a study of blood T cell repertoires in COVID-19 (dated by TCRdb to about 2020). Library preparation was by the immunoSEQ multiplex PCR assay. The table was pulled from immuneACCESS by TCRdb, which kept in-frame rearrangements only. Such tables lose some clones; where checked, under half of the loss comes from unresolved V genes, and the rest has no known cause. This sample holds 250,000 to 300,000 clones; roughly 88% were observed only once. Together, the top ten hold roughly 10% of the sample. Sequencing was carried out using peripheral blood. The receptors come from an older woman with COVID-19, enrolled during active disease.

This sequence joins TRBV19 and TRBJ1-1, with a tentative D call TRBD1 (6 bases). CDR3 length: 15 amino acids. Germline CDR1 is LNHDA and CDR2 is SQIVND (reference sequence). V was cut by 1 base and J by 6 bases, with 15 bases left in between. As DNA, the CDR3 is TGTGCCAGTAGTATAGGGGGTGCCAGGGGCTCTGAAGCTTTCTTT. Protein: CASSIGGARGSEAFF. Full variable domain (missing parts from reference TRBV19 and TRBJ1-1): DGGITQSPKYLFRKEGQNVTLSCEQNLNHDAMYWYRQDPGQGLRLIYYSQIVNDFQKGDIAEGYSVSREKKESFPLTVTSAQKNPTAFYLCASSIGGARGSEAFFGQGTRLTVV.

V usage is TRBV6-1 and J usage is TRBJ1-5; perhaps TRBD1 as D (5 bases). This CDR3 is built from 15 residues. Trimming stripped 2 bases from V and 4 bases from J, with 12 bases between. CDR1 and CDR2 from the germline V gene are MNHNS and SASEGT. This chain's CDR3 is CASSERQILNQPQHF. CDR3 coding DNA: TGTGCCAGCAGTGAAAGACAGATCTTGAATCAGCCCCAGCATTTT.

A single count supports this clone. The chain combines TRBV7-9 with TRBJ2-3; 10 bases agree with TRBD1. Germline-derived CDR1 and CDR2 are SEHNR and FQNEAQ (reference sequence). The CDR3 loop spans 16 amino acids. Germline trimming cut 6 bases from V and 2 bases from J; bases unmatched to any gene: 8. CDR3 loop: CASRLTGTGDTDTQYF. CDR3 sequence (DNA): TGTGCCAGCAGATTAACTGGGACAGGGGACACAGATACGCAGTATTTT.

On this clone: Distinct nucleotide sequences in the sample also encode this CDR3. The V call is TRBV6-2 or TRBV6-3, the J call TRBJ2-2, with D uncertain. Between the trimmed V and J ends, which lost 5 bases and 8 bases, there was a span of 6 bases. This CDR3 is built from 11 residues. CDR1 is MNHEY and CDR2 is SVGEGT in the germline V gene. CDR3 protein: CASSPRGELFF. CDR3 coding DNA: TGTGCCAGCAGTCCCAGGGGGGAGCTGTTTTTT.

V is TRBV14 and J is TRBJ1-1, with a weak D call TRBD1 (5 bases). This CDR3 region has 13 residues. Trimming cost V 3 bases and J 2 bases, with 7 bases left between them. Per germline, CDR1 SGHDN and CDR2 FVKESK. The CDR3 region has the DNA TGTGCCAGCAGCCAGACAGCCAACACTGAAGCTTTCTTT. Translating gives CASSQTANTEAFF.

The V gene is TRBV3-1 (or the pseudogene TRBV3-2), the J gene TRBJ1-1; TRBD1 might be the D (6 bases). V gave up 10 bases and J gave up 4 bases, with 19 bases separating them. CDR1 and CDR2 (germline): LGHDT, YNNKEL (reference sequence). The CDR3 consists of 14 residues. The CDR3 spells CATEDSRVGTEAFF. The DNA for the CDR3 is TGTGCCACCGAGGACAGTAGGGTTGGCACTGAAGCTTTCTTT.

The rearrangement joins TRBV7-2 to TRBJ2-2; D gene ambiguous. The germline CDR1 and CDR2 sequences are SGHTA and FQGNSA. The CDR3 runs to 17 residues. V was pared by 6 bases and J by 6 bases, with 23 bases between. The CDR3 reads CASSSQTSIGGAGELFF. DNA of the CDR3: TGTGCCAGCAGTTCCCAGACTTCTATCGGCGGCGCCGGGGAGCTGTTTTTT.

The chain carries TRBV6-5 and TRBJ2-7; 9 bases align to TRBD2. The CDR3 runs to 15 residues. Germline V gene lookup returns CDR1 MNHEY and CDR2 SVGAGI. J gave up 3 bases and V 1 base, and 4 bases lay outside the gene matches. CDR3 protein: CASSYLREGDYEQYF. The CDR3 nucleotides are TGTGCCAGCAGTTACTTGCGGGAGGGGGACTACGAGCAGTACTTC.

The chain is built from TRBV6-6 and TRBJ2-5; TRBD2 is a possible D gene (6 bases). Trimming removed 6 bases from V and 5 bases from J, with 10 bases in between. Germline assignment: CDR1 MNHNY and CDR2 SVGAGI (reference sequence). This CDR3 region has 12 residues. CDR3 residues: CASSRLVETQYF. CDR3 DNA: TGTGCCAGCAGCCGACTAGTGGAGACCCAGTACTTC.

V gene TRBV11-2 combines with J gene TRBJ2-7; possible D gene TRBD2, 5 bases. Trimming left V 5 bases short and J 2 bases short, with 13 bases between. The CDR3 covers 14 residues. Germline lookup yields CDR1 SGHAT and CDR2 FQNNGV. The CDR3 reads CASSPSLTTYEQYF. CDR3 nucleotides: TGTGCCAGCAGCCCCTCCTTGACTACCTACGAGCAGTACTTC. Variable domain in full (rest from reference TRBV11-2 and TRBJ2-7): EAGVAQSPRYKIIEKRQSVAFWCNPISGHATLYWYQQILGQGPKLLIQFQNNGVVDDSQLPKDRFSAERLKGVDSTLKIQPAKLEDSAVYLCASSPSLTTYEQYFGPGTRLTVT.

This chain links TRBV6-1 with TRBJ2-3, with D possibly being TRBD2 (6 bases). The CDR3 is 16 amino acids. Germline CDR1 MNHNS, CDR2 SASEGT. Trimming removed 2 bases at V and 7 bases at J, with 19 bases between. The CDR3 DNA reads as TGTGCCAGCAGTGAATGGGGGGAGCCCCCCCGGCATACGCAGTATTTT. Its protein is CASSEWGEPPRHTQYF.

This clone appeared a few times. The CDR3 spells CASSYLQGDGYTF. The CDR3 coding sequence is TGTGCCAGCAGTTACCTGCAGGGTGATGGCTACACCTTC. The V gene is TRBV6-5, the J gene TRBJ1-2, with D perhaps TRBD1 (5 bases). CDR1 is MNHEY and CDR2 is SVGAGI in the germline V gene. Trimming took off 2 bases at V and 6 bases at J, with 10 bases between the two ends. There are 13 residues in the CDR3.

The chain joins TRBV18 to TRBJ1-2; the D is unclear. The CDR3 consists of 15 residues. CDR1 and CDR2 (germline): KGHSH, LQKENI. V was cut by 2 bases and J by 4 bases, with 14 bases left in between. Here the CDR3 DNA reads TGTGCCAGCTCACCAGACCACCGGGGATCCTATGGCTACACCTTC. The encoded protein is CASSPDHRGSYGYTF.

The J gene is TRBJ2-3, the V gene TRBV27; D might be TRBD2 (6 bases). V dropped 3 bases and J dropped 0 bases, with 16 bases sitting between them. The CDR3 contains 17 residues. CDR1 is MNHEY and CDR2 is SMNVEV in the germline V gene (reference sequence). The CDR3 sequence: CASSFVDKLASTDTQYF. The CDR3 DNA reads TGTGCCAGCAGTTTTGTGGACAAACTAGCTAGCACAGATACGCAGTATTTT.